This passage covers 29 T cell receptor beta chains from one sample sequenced in a study of T cell repertoires in cytomegalovirus infection. Their antigen targets remain unknown. TCRdb called the reads again in MiXCR, with one record for every CDR3 protein. The table records more than 95,000 distinct CDR3 sequences, 30% to 40% of them present only once. The starting material was CD8+ T cells from cultured PBMCs, obtained from culture after CMV antigen stimulation. These receptors originate from a human donor in good health (CMV status not recorded). Some clones in this sample may be carry-over from other donors' samples.

The sample holds many counts of this clonotype. V gene TRBV4-2 combines with J gene TRBJ2-1; D remains unclear. Germline values: CDR1 LGHNA, CDR2 YNFKEQ. V was trimmed by 0 bases and J by 0 bases, leaving 9 bases between them. The CDR3 is made up of 16 amino acids. DNA of the CDR3: TGTGCCAGCAGCCAAGAGGACCTTCTCTCCTACAATGAGCAGTTCTTC. As protein: CASSQEDLLSYNEQFF.

The rearrangement joins TRBV6-2 or TRBV6-3 to TRBJ2-5, with TRBD2 as a possible D gene (6 bases). The length of the CDR3 is 13 residues. Germline CDR1 and CDR2: MNHEY and SVGEGT. The chain's CDR3 is CGSRDWKQETQYF. Here the CDR3 DNA reads TGTGGTTCGAGGGACTGGAAGCAAGAGACCCAGTACTTC.

The V gene is TRBV7-8, the J gene TRBJ2-7; D uncertain. The ends were cut back, 3 bases at V and 1 base at J, with 7 bases in the middle. The CDR3 runs 13 residues. Germline CDR1 and CDR2: SGHVS and FQNEAQ. The CDR3 spells CASSLDGSYEQYF. The CDR3 coding sequence is TGTGCCAGCAGCTTGGACGGGTCCTACGAGCAGTACTTC.

A few counts support this clonotype. The V gene is TRBV2, the J gene TRBJ1-5; a possible D gene is TRBD1 (5 bases). V dropped 0 bases and J dropped 4 bases, with 10 bases sitting between them. The CDR3 runs to 15 residues. Germline-derived CDR1 and CDR2 are SNHLY and FYNNEI. The CDR3 reads CASSEAGYRNQPQHF. The CDR3 DNA sequence: TGTGCCAGCAGTGAAGCGGGATACAGGAATCAGCCCCAGCATTTT.

V and J are TRBV27 and TRBJ2-7; 7 nucleotides align to TRBD2. This CDR3 is built from 13 residues. CDR1 and CDR2 from the germline V gene are MNHEY and SMNVEV (reference sequence). The V gene end was trimmed by 6 bases and the J gene end by 4 bases; junction bases not matched to a gene: 6. The CDR3 nucleotides are TGTGCCAGCAGAGGTTACGGGGGGTACGAGCAGTACTTC. It specifies CASRGYGGYEQYF.

This clonotype was picked up a small number of times. The chain couples TRBV27 to TRBJ2-4; TRBD1 matches 8 bases. The CDR3 loop spans 16 amino acids. The J segment lost 3 bases and the V segment lost 4 bases, leaving 8 bases of the junction unmatched. Germline V gene sequence: CDR1 MNHEY, CDR2 SMNVEV (reference sequence). The CDR3 sequence: CASSSWTGWGKNIQYF. The CDR3 DNA reads TGTGCCAGCAGTTCCTGGACAGGGTGGGGCAAAAACATTCAGTACTTC.

This clonotype was counted ten times or more. V usage is TRBV7-9 and J usage is TRBJ1-4, with D maybe TRBD1 (5 bases). Germline V gene lookup returns CDR1 SEHNR and CDR2 FQNEAQ (reference sequence). Trimming removed 10 bases at V and 3 bases at J, with 30 bases between. The CDR3 spans 19 residues. The CDR3 here is CATTLLGGFEEGSNEKLFF. The CDR3 nucleotides are TGTGCCACCACGCTCCTCGGTGGCTTCGAAGAGGGGTCTAATGAAAAACTGTTTTTT.

In this sample, this clonotype turned up a few times. The chain employs TRBV11-2 and TRBJ2-3; TRBD2 agrees at 9 bases. The CDR3 has 16 residues. CDR1 is SGHAT and CDR2 is FQNNGV in the germline V gene. V shed 0 bases, J shed 2 bases, and the junction held 3 bases outside the gene matches. The CDR3 sequence: CASSLETSGDTDTQYF. DNA of the CDR3: TGTGCCAGCAGCTTAGAGACTAGCGGTGACACAGATACGCAGTATTTT. Full variable domain (remainder filled in from reference TRBV11-2 and TRBJ2-3): EAGVAQSPRYKIIEKRQSVAFWCNPISGHATLYWYQQILGQGPKLLIQFQNNGVVDDSQLPKDRFSAERLKGVDSTLKIQPAKLEDSAVYLCASSLETSGDTDTQYFGPGTRLTVL.

This clonotype showed up just a few times. The rearrangement uses TRBV5-1 and TRBJ2-1, with 9 positions matching TRBD1. There are 17 residues in the CDR3. Unmatched junction bases numbered 14, after V lost 6 bases and J lost 4 bases. Germline CDR1 SGHRS, CDR2 YFSETQ. CDR3 nucleotide sequence: TGCGCCAGCACTCCCACAGGGGGCCTCGATCCTTACAATGAGCAGTTCTTC. Translating it yields CASTPTGGLDPYNEQFF.

This clonotype was recorded at least ten times. V is TRBV11-3 and J is TRBJ2-1; D is possibly TRBD2 (5 bases). The germline V and J ends were trimmed by 5 bases and 0 bases, with 8 bases remaining between them. Germline assignment: CDR1 SGHNT and CDR2 YENEEA. The CDR3 length is 14 residues. DNA of the CDR3: TGTGCCAGCAGCCCGGGGAGCTCCTACAATGAGCAGTTCTTC. Protein product: CASSPGSSYNEQFF. The complete variable domain, with remaining parts taken from reference TRBV11-3 and TRBJ2-1, reads EAGVVQSPRYKIIEKKQPVAFWCNPISGHNTLYWYLQNLGQGPELLIRYENEEAVDDSQLPKDRFSAERLKGVDSTLKIQPAELGDSAVYLCASSPGSSYNEQFFGPGTRLTVL.

The chain joins TRBV5-5 to TRBJ2-7; 8 positions match TRBD1. V shed 4 bases, J shed 6 bases, and the junction held 6 bases outside the gene matches. This CDR3 contains 13 residues. The germline V gene has CDR1 SGHKS and CDR2 YYEKEE (reference sequence). CDR3 sequence: CASSAWTGCEQYF. CDR3 DNA sequence: TGTGCCAGCAGCGCGTGGACAGGGTGCGAGCAGTACTTC.

This clonotype was counted a few times. V usage is TRBV6-5 and J usage is TRBJ2-1; TRBD2 agrees at 11 bases. Germline CDR1 is MNHEY and CDR2 is SVGAGI. This CDR3 has 15 amino acids. V was clipped by 10 bases and J by 5 bases; unmatched bases: 10. The CDR3 sequence: CATTNGGLADNEQFF. The CDR3 DNA follows: TGTGCCACCACTAACGGGGGACTAGCGGACAATGAGCAGTTCTTC.

This clonotype turned up a few times. The CDR3 loop is CASSLGGGDQPQHF. CDR3 DNA: TGTGCCAGCAGCTTAGGGGGGGGGGATCAGCCCCAGCATTTT. The rearrangement links TRBV7-9 to TRBJ1-5; possible D gene TRBD1, 5 bases. Trimming left V 1 base short and J 5 bases short, with 9 bases between. The CDR3 is 14 amino acids. Germline V lookup: CDR1 SEHNR, CDR2 FQNEAQ (reference sequence).

This chain uses TRBV29-1 with TRBJ2-5, with TRBD1 matching over 9 bases. CDR1 is SQVTM, CDR2 ANQGSEA, per germline. The CDR3 extends over 12 amino acids. With V trimmed by 6 bases and J by 6 bases, 5 bases remained unmatched. CDR3 sequence (DNA): TGCAGCGTGGTACAGGGGGCACAGACCCAGTACTTC. Amino acids: CSVVQGAQTQYF.

About this clonotype: A read error may explain this, as a much larger clone is one base away. The rearrangement uses TRBV20-1 and TRBJ1-6; D unresolved. From germline, CDR1 is DFQATT and CDR2 SNEGSKA (reference sequence). This CDR3 contains 15 residues. The CDR3 nucleotides read TGCAGTGCTAGGGCTCATAGCTCCTATAATTCATCCCTCCACTTT. This sequence encodes CSARAHSSYNSSLHF.

The chain couples TRBV2 to TRBJ2-2; a weak D match, TRBD1 (6 bases). V was cut by 5 bases and J by 3 bases, with 13 bases left in between. CDR3 length equals 15 residues. Germline V lookup: CDR1 SNHLY, CDR2 FYNNEI. This chain's CDR3 is CASSPGVIHTGELFF. CDR3 DNA sequence: TGTGCCAGCAGTCCAGGGGTAATTCACACCGGGGAGCTGTTTTTT.

The rearrangement uses TRBV12-3 or TRBV12-4 and TRBJ2-3, with 7 positions matching TRBD1. V was pared by 9 bases and J by 7 bases, with 10 bases of the junction left unmatched. The CDR3 covers 13 residues. The CDR3 DNA reads TGTGCCAGTTCCGGGACAGTGACAAATACGCAGTATTTT. This translates into CASSGTVTNTQYF.

This clonotype showed up many times. The chain uses TRBV7-6 and TRBJ1-1, with D perhaps TRBD1 (5 bases). There are 15 residues in the CDR3. V lost 3 bases, J lost 5 bases, and 16 bases lay in between. From germline, CDR1 is SGHVS and CDR2 FNYEAQ. As DNA, the CDR3 is TGTGCCAGCAGCTTGGCTCAGAGCGGGGGAACTGAAGCTTTCTTT. Its protein product is CASSLAQSGGTEAFF.

Many counts were recorded for this clonotype. V usage is TRBV7-2 and J usage is TRBJ1-3; 9 bases fit TRBD1. Germline V lookup: CDR1 SGHTA, CDR2 FQGNSA. This CDR3 is 17 amino acids long. Losses at the gene ends were 3 bases for V and 1 base for J; bases not matched to a gene: 7. In DNA, the CDR3 is TGTGCCAGCAGCTTCGCGACAGGGGGACTTTCTGGAAACACCATATATTTT. Translating it yields CASSFATGGLSGNTIYF.

This clonotype was found a few times. The chain recombines TRBV6-6 with TRBJ2-1, with 11 bases lining up with TRBD2. Trimming cost V 4 bases and J 0 bases; bases outside gene matches: 11. The germline CDR1 and CDR2 sequences are MNHNY and SVGAGI (reference sequence). The CDR3 loop spans 19 amino acids. CDR3 DNA: TGTGCCAGCAGTTCTCCCGGGACTAGCGGTCTCCACTCCTACAATGAGCAGTTCTTC. Translated: CASSSPGTSGLHSYNEQFF.

In its sample, this clonotype was seen many times. The CDR3 protein is CASSPPPRAEETQYF. CDR3 nucleotide sequence: TGTGCCAGCAGCCCGCCCCCAAGAGCGGAAGAGACCCAGTACTTC. The chain has TRBV7-9 and TRBJ2-5, with D possibly TRBD2 on 5 matching bases. CDR1 and CDR2 from the germline V gene are SEHNR and FQNEAQ (reference sequence). The CDR3 is 15 residues long. V gave up 5 bases and J gave up 3 bases, with 16 bases separating them.

This clonotype was seen more than once but under ten times. J is TRBJ1-5 and V is TRBV27; 9 bases align to TRBD1. Losses at the gene ends were 4 bases for V and 6 bases for J; bases not matched to a gene: 4. Germline assignment: CDR1 MNHEY and CDR2 SMNVEV (reference sequence). CDR3 length: 14 amino acids. The DNA for the CDR3 is TGTGCCAGCAGTTCGGACAGGGGCGGTCAGCCCCAGCATTTT. This encodes CASSSDRGGQPQHF.

The CDR3 loop reads CASSQALEGQGGGYTF. The CDR3 DNA follows: TGCGCCAGCAGCCAAGCCCTTGAGGGACAGGGAGGCGGCTACACCTTC. The chain uses TRBV4-1 and TRBJ1-2; 9 nucleotides line up with TRBD1. CDR1 is MGHRA and CDR2 is YSYEKL in the germline V gene. This CDR3 contains 16 residues. The ends lost 1 base at V and 8 bases at J; junction bases unmatched: 11.

J is TRBJ2-7 and V is TRBV7-6; D is unclear. CDR1 SGHVS and CDR2 FNYEAQ come from the germline V gene. Trimming left V 8 bases short and J 0 bases short, with 11 bases between. CDR3 length equals 13 residues. The CDR3 region has the DNA TGTGCCAGCGTGGCGGTCCTCTCCTACGAGCAGTACTTC. Its protein is CASVAVLSYEQYF.

This chain connects TRBV20-1 to TRBJ2-1; 11 positions match TRBD2. Losses at the gene ends were 1 base for V and 0 bases for J; bases not matched to a gene: 11. The CDR3 is 19 amino acids. CDR1 and CDR2 (germline): DFQATT, SNEGSKA (reference sequence). The CDR3: CSARGRLAGKFSSYNEQFF. The CDR3 DNA reads TGCAGTGCTAGAGGCCGACTAGCGGGGAAATTCAGCTCCTACAATGAGCAGTTCTTC.

This chain joins TRBV4-1 and TRBJ2-7, with D possibly called TRBD1 or TRBD2 (5 bases each). CDR3 length equals 14 residues. V gave up 4 bases and J gave up 0 bases, with 10 bases separating them. Germline CDR1 MGHRA, CDR2 YSYEKL. CDR3: CASSPRDVSYEQYF. The CDR3 DNA sequence: TGCGCCAGCAGCCCCCGGGACGTCTCCTACGAGCAGTACTTC.

The J gene is TRBJ2-1, the V gene TRBV20-1, with D unclear. The CDR3 consists of 14 residues. The germline V gene encodes CDR1 DFQATT and CDR2 SNEGSKA (reference sequence). Deletions cut 5 bases from V and 5 bases from J, with 16 bases between. The CDR3 reads CSAGDEDAHNEQFF. Written as DNA, the CDR3 is TGCAGTGCTGGGGATGAGGACGCCCACAATGAGCAGTTCTTC.

The chain couples TRBV5-1 to TRBJ2-4; D perhaps matches TRBD1 (5 bases). Trimming left V 2 bases short and J 5 bases short, with 11 bases between. The CDR3 has 14 amino acids. Germline V gene sequence: CDR1 SGHRS, CDR2 YFSETQ. CDR3 region: CASSFGTGENIQYF. CDR3 nucleotides: TGCGCCAGCAGCTTCGGTACAGGAGAAAACATTCAGTACTTC.

This clonotype was recorded at least ten times. The chain joins TRBV7-2 to TRBJ2-5; D is unclear. Germline lookup yields CDR1 SGHTA and CDR2 FQGNSA. The V and J ends lost 0 bases and 3 bases respectively, with 14 bases between them. There are 16 residues in the CDR3. The CDR3 reads CASSLAPYSGEETQYF. The CDR3 nucleotides are TGTGCCAGCAGCTTAGCACCGTACAGTGGCGAAGAGACCCAGTACTTC. Based on the CDR3 plus reference TRBV7-2 and TRBJ2-5, the full variable domain is GAGVSQSPSNKVTEKGKDVELRCDPISGHTALYWYRQSLGQGLEFLIYFQGNSAPDKSGLPSDRFSAERTGGSVSTLTIQRTQQEDSAVYLCASSLAPYSGEETQYFGPGTRLLVL.